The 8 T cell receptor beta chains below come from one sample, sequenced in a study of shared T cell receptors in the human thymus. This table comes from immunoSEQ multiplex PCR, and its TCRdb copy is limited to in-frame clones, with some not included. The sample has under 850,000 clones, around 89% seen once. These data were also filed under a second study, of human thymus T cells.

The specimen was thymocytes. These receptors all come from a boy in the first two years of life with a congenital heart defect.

This chain's CDR3 is CASSFPWLTGNTIYF. In DNA, the CDR3 is TGCGCCAGCAGCTTCCCTTGGCTTACTGGAAACACCATATATTTT. The genes are TRBV5-1 and TRBJ1-3; D uncertain. With 2 bases removed from V and 2 bases from J, the gap between germline ends came to 11 bases. Germline CDR1 and CDR2: SGHRS and YFSETQ. CDR3 length: 15 amino acids.

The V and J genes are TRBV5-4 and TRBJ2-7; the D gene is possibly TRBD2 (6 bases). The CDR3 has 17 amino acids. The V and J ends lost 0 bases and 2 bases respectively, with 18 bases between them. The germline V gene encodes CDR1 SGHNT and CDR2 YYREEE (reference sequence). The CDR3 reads CASSLAGFASVTYEQYF. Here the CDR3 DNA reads TGTGCCAGCAGCTTGGCCGGGTTCGCTAGCGTCACCTACGAGCAGTACTTC.

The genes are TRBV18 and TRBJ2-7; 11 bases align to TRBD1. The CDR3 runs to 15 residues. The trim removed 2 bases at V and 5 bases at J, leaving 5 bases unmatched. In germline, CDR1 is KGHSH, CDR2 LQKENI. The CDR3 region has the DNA TGTGCCAGCTCACCAACCGGGACAGGGGGAGACGAGCAGTACTTC. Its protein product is CASSPTGTGGDEQYF.

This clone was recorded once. The CDR3 reads CASSEGQGSTDTQYF. The CDR3 DNA sequence: TGTGCCAGCAGCGAGGGACAGGGTAGCACAGATACGCAGTATTTT. V gene TRBV7-9 combines with J gene TRBJ2-3; the match to TRBD1 covers 9 bases. Per germline, CDR1 SEHNR and CDR2 FQNEAQ (reference sequence). There are 15 residues in the CDR3. V was clipped by 5 bases and J by 0 bases; unmatched bases: 3.

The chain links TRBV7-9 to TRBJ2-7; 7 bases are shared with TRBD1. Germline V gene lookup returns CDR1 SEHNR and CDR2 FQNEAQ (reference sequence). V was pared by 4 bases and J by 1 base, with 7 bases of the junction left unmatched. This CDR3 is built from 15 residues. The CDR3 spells CASSSRTGSSYEQYF. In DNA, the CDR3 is TGTGCCAGCAGCTCAAGGACAGGCTCGTCCTACGAGCAGTACTTC.

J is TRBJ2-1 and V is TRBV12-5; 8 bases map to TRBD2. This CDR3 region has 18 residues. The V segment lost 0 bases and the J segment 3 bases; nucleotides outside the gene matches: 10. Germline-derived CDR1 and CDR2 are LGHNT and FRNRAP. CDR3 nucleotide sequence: TGTGCTAGTGGTTTGGTAAACAGGAGAGCGGGAGTCTACAATGAGCAGTTCTTC. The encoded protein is CASGLVNRRAGVYNEQFF.

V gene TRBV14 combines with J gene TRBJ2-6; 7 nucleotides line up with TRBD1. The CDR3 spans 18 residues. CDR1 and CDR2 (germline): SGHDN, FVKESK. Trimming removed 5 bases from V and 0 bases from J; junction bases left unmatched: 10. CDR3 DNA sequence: TGTGCCAGCAGCTCAAGGGACAGCGACTACTCTGGGGCCAACGTCCTGACTTTC. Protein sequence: CASSSRDSDYSGANVLTF.

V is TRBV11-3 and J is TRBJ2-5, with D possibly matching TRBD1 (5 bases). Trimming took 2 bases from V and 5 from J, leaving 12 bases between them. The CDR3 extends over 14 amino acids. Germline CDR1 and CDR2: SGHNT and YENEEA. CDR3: CASSLRPAGETQYF. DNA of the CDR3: TGTGCCAGCAGCTTAAGGCCGGCAGGGGAGACCCAGTACTTC.